This TCR beta chain was identified during a study of blood T cell repertoires in COVID-19. Data came from immunoSEQ multiplex PCR; TCRdb stores just in-frame clones and leaves some out. The sample includes 200,000 to 300,000 clones, around 84% of them seen just once. Germline-derived CDR1 and CDR2 are SGHNT and YENEEA. Germline trimming cut 4 bases from V and 7 bases from J; bases unmatched to any gene: 24. The CDR3 extends over 19 amino acids. The TCR comes from a man between 60 and 75 years old with acute or convalescent COVID-19. The chain has TRBV11-3 and TRBJ2-7, with 8 bases fitting TRBD2. Material for sequencing was peripheral blood. The CDR3 loop reads CASSWVGGRTEVPYWEQYF. DNA of the CDR3: TGTGCCAGCAGCTGGGTCGGCGGGAGGACCGAGGTCCCTTACTGGGAGCAGTACTTC.